This record covers a single T cell receptor beta chain. The sample originates from a study of T-cell reconstitution after alpha-beta-depleted transplantation in children. Preparation of the TCRbeta library was carried out with unique molecular identifiers. TCRdb re-called the PCR reads through MiXCR, storing one row per CDR3 protein. The table shows about 400,000 distinct CDR3 sequences, with roughly 21% occurring only once. V trimming: 0 bases; J trimming: 7 bases; junction bases outside the gene matches: 4. CDR1 is MNHNS, CDR2 SASEGT, per germline. The CDR3 loop spans 15 amino acids. The chain uses TRBV6-1 and TRBJ2-1, with 9 nucleotides matching TRBD2. The receptor was isolated from a human donor who donated a stem cell graft to a child with acute myeloid leukemia. The sample here was PBMCs from the stem cell graft donor, taken from the stem cell graft. The CDR3 DNA reads TGTGCCAGCAGTGAAGCGGCTAGCGGGATGAATGAGCAGTTCTTC. Its protein is CASSEAASGMNEQFF.